The 4 T cell receptor beta chains below were found in one sample sequenced in a study of blood T cells in healthy people across ages. Combining a sample-barcoded 5' primer with a J-beta primer mix, a second PCR ran for about 6 to 12 cycles. MiXCR, applied by TCRdb to the 5' RACE reads, yields one record per CDR3 protein. The profile shows under 750,000 distinct CDR3 sequences, roughly 48% of them singletons. The sequencing input was blood. Receptor source: a man older than 75 in good health.

J is TRBJ1-4 and V is TRBV9; 7 bases fit TRBD1. The CDR3 loop spans 15 amino acids. Germline CDR1 and CDR2: SGDLS and YYNGEE. With V trimmed by 0 bases and J by 6 bases, 5 bases remained unmatched. CDR3 in amino acids: CASSVEGQHDEKLFF. The CDR3 DNA is TGTGCCAGCAGCGTAGAGGGACAGCATGATGAAAAACTGTTTTTT.

The chain employs TRBV7-9 and TRBJ2-5; D gene ambiguous. The V end lost 1 base, the J end lost 2 bases, and 11 bases lay between the germline ends. CDR1 and CDR2 from the germline V gene are SEHNR and FQNEAQ (reference sequence). The CDR3 sequence is 15 residues long. Written as DNA, the CDR3 is TGTGCCAGCAGCTTAGTATTGGGCAGGCAAGAGACCCAGTACTTC. Protein product: CASSLVLGRQETQYF.

The sample holds a few counts of this clonotype. This chain links TRBV7-2 with TRBJ2-1, with 12 bases lining up with TRBD2. Looked up from germline, CDR1 is SGHTA and CDR2 is FQGNSA. V was clipped by 1 base and J by 6 bases; unmatched bases: 4. The CDR3 consists of 16 residues. Here the CDR3 reads CASSLGLAGGTNEQFF. In DNA form, the CDR3 reads TGTGCCAGCAGCTTAGGTCTAGCGGGGGGGACCAATGAGCAGTTCTTC. Using reference TRBV7-2 and TRBJ2-1 for the parts outside the CDR3, the full variable domain is GAGVSQSPSNKVTEKGKDVELRCDPISGHTALYWYRQSLGQGLEFLIYFQGNSAPDKSGLPSDRFSAERTGGSVSTLTIQRTQQEDSAVYLCASSLGLAGGTNEQFFGPGTRLTVL.

This clonotype showed up just a few times. The genes are TRBV2 and TRBJ1-5, with 9 bases that match TRBD1. Losses at the gene ends were 6 bases for V and 5 bases for J; bases not matched to a gene: 5. CDR1 is SNHLY, CDR2 FYNNEI, per germline. The length of the CDR3 is 14 residues. The CDR3 loop reads CASRPGQGHQPQHF. The CDR3 DNA reads as TGTGCCAGCAGGCCGGGACAGGGTCATCAGCCCCAGCATTTT.